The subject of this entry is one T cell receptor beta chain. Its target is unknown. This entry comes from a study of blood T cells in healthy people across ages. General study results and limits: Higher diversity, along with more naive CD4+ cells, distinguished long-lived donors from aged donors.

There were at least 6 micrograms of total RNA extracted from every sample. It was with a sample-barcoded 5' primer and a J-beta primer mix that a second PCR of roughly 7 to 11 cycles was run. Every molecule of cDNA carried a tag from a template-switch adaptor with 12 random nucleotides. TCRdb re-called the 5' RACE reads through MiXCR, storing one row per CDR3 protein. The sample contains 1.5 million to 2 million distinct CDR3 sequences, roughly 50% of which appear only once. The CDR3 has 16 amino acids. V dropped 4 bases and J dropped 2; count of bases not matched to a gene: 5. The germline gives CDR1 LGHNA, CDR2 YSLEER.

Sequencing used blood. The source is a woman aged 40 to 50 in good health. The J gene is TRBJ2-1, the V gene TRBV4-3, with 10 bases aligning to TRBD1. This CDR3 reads CASSRRQGATYNEQFF. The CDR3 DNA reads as TGCGCCAGCAGCCGCAGACAGGGGGCCACCTACAATGAGCAGTTCTTC.